These 16 T cell receptor beta chains were all obtained from the same sample, sequenced in a study of blood T cell repertoires in COVID-19. Assay: immunoSEQ multiplex PCR; the TCRdb copy retains only in-frame clones and omits some. This sample has 50,000 to 70,000 clones, with approximately 80% found just once. Sample: peripheral blood. The receptors here all came from a man aged 50 to 59 with active or convalescent COVID-19.

The chain employs TRBV9 and TRBJ1-2; 9 bases agree with TRBD1. This CDR3 comprises 14 residues. The V and J ends lost 3 bases and 7 bases, in that order; junction bases with no gene match: 7. Germline V gives CDR1 SGDLS, CDR2 YYNGEE. This CDR3 reads CASSARDRVRGYTF. As DNA, the CDR3 is TGTGCCAGCAGCGCCCGGGACAGGGTTCGTGGCTACACCTTC.

V and J are TRBV10-3 and TRBJ1-3; D may be TRBD1 (6 bases). Trimming pared 6 bases from V and 0 bases from J, leaving 9 bases between. CDR3 length: 14 amino acids. In germline, CDR1 is ENHRY, CDR2 SYGVKD. The CDR3 DNA reads as TGTGCCATCAGGGACAGCGACTCTGGAAACACCATATATTTT. Amino acids: CAIRDSDSGNTIYF.

CDR3 nucleotide sequence: TGTGCCAGCAGCCAGACTAGCGAGCAGTACTTC. Encoded protein: CASSQTSEQYF. The rearrangement links TRBV5-4 to TRBJ2-7; TRBD2 might be the D (6 bases). Germline-derived CDR1 and CDR2 are SGHNT and YYREEE (reference sequence). This CDR3 is 11 amino acids long. V gave up 4 bases and J gave up 6 bases, with 8 bases separating them.

V usage is TRBV2 and J usage is TRBJ2-7, with D perhaps TRBD2 (6 bases). V shed 6 bases and J shed 2 bases, with 14 bases lying between them. The CDR3 has 14 amino acids. CDR1 and CDR2 from the germline V gene are SNHLY and FYNNEI. The CDR3 spells CASRLPGLTYEQYF. The CDR3 nucleotides read TGTGCCAGCAGGCTTCCGGGACTTACCTACGAGCAGTACTTC.

This clone was detected a few times. V gene TRBV11-2 combines with J gene TRBJ2-7; TRBD2 aligns across 13 bases. From germline, CDR1 is SGHAT and CDR2 FQNNGV. The V and J ends lost 3 bases and 3 bases, in that order; junction bases with no gene match: 2. The CDR3 totals 15 residues. CDR3 sequence: CASSFRTSGGYEQYF. The CDR3 nucleotides read TGTGCCAGCAGCTTCCGGACTAGCGGGGGCTACGAGCAGTACTTC.

The chain is built from TRBV27 and TRBJ1-6; D may be TRBD1 (6 bases). Per the germline V gene, CDR1 is MNHEY and CDR2 is SMNVEV (reference sequence). V shed 7 bases and J shed 14 bases, with 15 bases lying between them. The CDR3 has 12 residues. The CDR3 spells CASKTGSVTLHF. CDR3 DNA: TGTGCCAGCAAAACAGGGTCGGTTACCCTCCACTTT.

This clone was seen once. The chain recombines TRBV19 with TRBJ2-7; D perhaps matches TRBD2 (6 bases). Trimming took 3 bases from V and 1 from J, leaving 10 bases between them. CDR3 length: 14 amino acids. Per the germline V gene, CDR1 is LNHDA and CDR2 is SQIVND (reference sequence). CDR3 nucleotide sequence: TGTGCCAGTAGTATCGGAGGGGTATCCTACGAGCAGTACTTC. As protein: CASSIGGVSYEQYF.

The chain recombines TRBV5-1 with TRBJ1-3, with TRBD1 matching over 9 bases. CDR1 and CDR2 (germline): SGHRS, YFSETQ. With V trimmed by 0 bases and J by 0 bases, 4 bases remained unmatched. CDR3 length: 17 amino acids. The CDR3 DNA follows: TGCGCCAGCAGCTTGGAGGGACAGGGAAGCTCTGGAAACACCATATATTTT. Protein: CASSLEGQGSSGNTIYF.

This clone was detected a few times. The chain uses TRBV25-1 and TRBJ2-3, with 14 positions matching TRBD2. V shed 4 bases and J 1 base; nucleotides not matched to a gene: 4. The CDR3 extends over 17 amino acids. Germline CDR1 and CDR2: MGHDK and SYGVNS. CDR3 amino acids: CASSGLAGGLGTDTQYF. CDR3 in DNA: TGTGCCAGCAGTGGACTAGCGGGGGGGCTAGGCACAGATACGCAGTATTTT. Supplemented by reference TRBV25-1 and TRBJ2-3, the full variable domain reads EADIYQTPRYLVIGTGKKITLECSQTMGHDKMYWYQQDPGMELHLIHYSYGVNSTEKGDLSSESTVSRIRTEHFPLTLESARPSHTSQYLCASSGLAGGLGTDTQYFGPGTRLTVL.

V gene TRBV30 combines with J gene TRBJ2-1; possibly TRBD1 or TRBD2 for D (6 bases each). Trimming took off 5 bases at V and 3 bases at J, with 20 bases between the two ends. The CDR3 covers 16 residues. CDR1 is GTSNPN and CDR2 is SVGIG in the germline V gene (reference sequence). The DNA of the CDR3 is TGTGCCTGGGGGGGGCGTGTGGGGTTCGGCTACAATGAGCAGTTCTTC. This translates into CAWGGRVGFGYNEQFF. Full variable domain (remainder filled in from reference TRBV30 and TRBJ2-1): SQTIHQWPATLVQPVGSPLSLECTVEGTSNPNLYWYRQAAGRGLQLLFYSVGIGQISSEVPQNLSASRPQDRQFILSSKKLLLSDSGFYLCAWGGRVGFGYNEQFFGPGTRLTVL.

The CDR3 bases are TGTGCCACCGGACAGGGGATGAACACTGAAGCTTTCTTT. It yields the protein CATGQGMNTEAFF. This chain connects TRBV9 to TRBJ1-1, with 9 bases aligning to TRBD1. The J segment lost 0 bases and the V segment lost 9 bases, leaving 3 bases of the junction unmatched. This CDR3 comprises 13 residues. Germline V gene lookup returns CDR1 SGDLS and CDR2 YYNGEE.

V and J are TRBV11-3 and TRBJ1-1; a possible D gene is TRBD1 (5 bases). V lost 5 bases and J lost 0, with 13 bases in between. Germline CDR1 reads SGHNT; CDR2 reads YENEEA. This CDR3 region has 15 residues. The CDR3 nucleotides are TGTGCCAGCAGCCCTGGGGGGAACTTGAACACTGAAGCTTTCTTT. Amino acids: CASSPGGNLNTEAFF.

The J gene is TRBJ2-2, the V gene TRBV5-1; the match to TRBD2 covers 9 bases. The germline gives CDR1 SGHRS, CDR2 YFSETQ. The CDR3 has 15 residues. Trimming at V came to 0 bases and at J to 9 bases, leaving 6 bases not matched to a gene. In nucleotides, the CDR3 is TGCGCCAGCAGCTTGGACGCGCGGGGGGGCCGGGAGCTGTTTTTT. Residues: CASSLDARGGRELFF.

V and J are TRBV12-5 and TRBJ1-1; 8 positions match TRBD1. Germline V gene sequence: CDR1 LGHNT, CDR2 FRNRAP. The CDR3 is made up of 14 amino acids. The trim removed 6 bases at V and 4 bases at J, leaving 7 bases unmatched. This CDR3 is CASGPGGGGTEAFF. As DNA, the CDR3 is TGTGCTAGTGGCCCAGGGGGCGGTGGCACTGAAGCTTTCTTT.

The V and J genes are TRBV13 and TRBJ2-3, with no clear D. The CDR3 covers 11 residues. Trimming removed 5 bases from V and 4 bases from J, with 4 bases in between. Germline-derived CDR1 and CDR2 are PRHDT and FYEKMQ (reference sequence). Written as DNA, the CDR3 is TGTGCCAGCAGCGTATCAGATACGCAGTATTTT. Encoded protein: CASSVSDTQYF.

The chain has TRBV7-2 and TRBJ2-5, with a possible D match to TRBD1 (6 bases). The V end was cut by 4 bases, the J end by 7 bases, with 13 bases between. This CDR3 has 13 amino acids. Germline V gene data show CDR1 as SGHTA and CDR2 as FQGNSA. In nucleotides, the CDR3 is TGTGCCAGCAGCTCGAGAGGGGGACGGACCCAGTACTTC. Translated: CASSSRGGRTQYF.